The sample holds a few counts of the clone carrying this T cell receptor (beta chain). Its antigen is unknown. This sample is part of a study of T cells after yellow fever vaccination. Study summary: Preparation of fractions with low cell numbers was performed using SMART-Seq v4 Ultra Low Input.

Study-wide results and limits: FACS-sorted repertoires could contain abundant clonotypes contaminating from the bulk population. Weaker overall was a secondary response that nonetheless peaked faster, on day 5 versus 15.

5'RACE template switching produced TCR cDNA carrying a universal primer site and UMIs. TCRdb independently ran MiXCR on the 5' RACE reads; one entry per CDR3 protein. The sample consists of about 74,000 distinct CDR3 sequences, more than 5.5% of them appearing once. The CDR3 is made up of 15 amino acids. Germline V CDR1 and CDR2: SEHNR, FQNEAQ (reference sequence). V lost 2 bases to trimming and J lost 9 bases; unmatched junction nucleotides: 8. The specimen comprised CD8+ T cells sorted from PBMCs, sampled 4 to 5 days after the first yellow fever vaccination. The TCR was taken from a man younger than 35 who received the YFV17D yellow fever vaccine. The V and J genes are TRBV7-9 and TRBJ2-1; 9 nucleotides match TRBD1. This chain's CDR3 is CASSLLRQGVSEQFF. The CDR3 region has the DNA TGTGCCAGCAGCTTATTAAGACAGGGGGTGAGTGAGCAGTTCTTC.